The present TCR beta chain was sequenced within a study of blood T cell repertoires in COVID-19. This CDR3 is 17 amino acids long. V was pared by 5 bases and J by 0 bases, with 9 bases of the junction left unmatched. Germline CDR1 SGHTA, CDR2 FQGNSA. A few counts support this clone. Generated by immunoSEQ multiplex PCR, the TCRdb table keeps only in-frame clones and is missing some. The sample gives hundreds of thousands of clones, 80% to 90% of which show up once; approximately 0.66% is in the top ten. J is TRBJ2-3 and V is TRBV7-2, with 9 bases that match TRBD2. This receptor was obtained from a man aged 35 to 55 with acute or convalescent COVID-19. Sequencing was done on a sample of peripheral blood. The CDR3 protein is CASSPTSGLRSTDTQYF. CDR3 DNA sequence: TGTGCCAGCAGCCCGACTAGCGGTCTCCGTAGCACAGATACGCAGTATTTT. Based on the CDR3 plus reference TRBV7-2 and TRBJ2-3, the full variable domain is GAGVSQSPSNKVTEKGKDVELRCDPISGHTALYWYRQSLGQGLEFLIYFQGNSAPDKSGLPSDRFSAERTGGSVSTLTIQRTQQEDSAVYLCASSPTSGLRSTDTQYFGPGTRLTVL.